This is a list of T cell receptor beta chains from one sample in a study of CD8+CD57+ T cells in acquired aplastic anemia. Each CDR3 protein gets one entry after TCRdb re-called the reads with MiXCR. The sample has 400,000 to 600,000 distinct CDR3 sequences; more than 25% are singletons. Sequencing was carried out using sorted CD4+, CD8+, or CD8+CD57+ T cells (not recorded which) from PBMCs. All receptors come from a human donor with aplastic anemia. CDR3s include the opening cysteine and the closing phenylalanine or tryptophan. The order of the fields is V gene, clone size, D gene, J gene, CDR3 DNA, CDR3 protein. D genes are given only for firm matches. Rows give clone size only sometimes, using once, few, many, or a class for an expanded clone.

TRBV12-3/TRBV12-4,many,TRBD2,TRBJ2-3,TGTGCCAGCAGCCCGCGGGAGATTGGTGCAGATACGCAGTATTTT,CASSPREIGADTQYF
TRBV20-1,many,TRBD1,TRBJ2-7,TGCAGTGCTACCACCCCTATACAGGGGGCGTGGGAGCAGTACTTC,CSATTPIQGAWEQYF
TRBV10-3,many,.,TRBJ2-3,TGTGCGTCTGCGGGAAACACAGATACGCAGTATTTT,CASAGNTDTQYF
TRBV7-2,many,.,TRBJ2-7,TGTGCCAGCAGCCCCCAAGATGGGACTTACTACGAGCAGTACTTC,CASSPQDGTYYEQYF
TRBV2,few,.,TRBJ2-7,TGTGCCAGCAGCGGGGGACCTACGACCGAGCAGTACTTC,CASSGGPTTEQYF
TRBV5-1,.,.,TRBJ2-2,TGCGCCAGCAGCTTGAACAGCGCGAACACCGGGGAGCTGTTTTTT,CASSLNSANTGELFF
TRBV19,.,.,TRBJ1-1,TGTGCCTGGAACGCGGACGGGAACACTGAAGCTTTCTTT,CAWNADGNTEAFF
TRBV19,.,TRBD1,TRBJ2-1,TGTGCCAGTAGTCTCAAACGGACAGGGGCCTACAATGAGCAGTTCTTC,CASSLKRTGAYNEQFF
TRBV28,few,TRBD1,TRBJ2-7,TGTGCCACCTACAACAGGGGGCTAACCTACGAGCAGTACTTC,CATYNRGLTYEQYF
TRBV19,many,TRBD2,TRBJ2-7,TGTGCCAGTAGTAGATCAAGCGGGAGTACTTACGAGCAGTACTTC,CASSRSSGSTYEQYF
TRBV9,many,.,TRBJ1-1,TGTGCCAGCAGCGTAGTGGGTAGCAGGTATGCTTTCTTT,CASSVVGSRYAFF
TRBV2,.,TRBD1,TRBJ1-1,TGTGCCAGCAGTCCCGTGACAGGGGGCACTGAAGCTTTCTTT,CASSPVTGGTEAFF
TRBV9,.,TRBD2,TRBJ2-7,TGTGCCAGCAGCGTAGGTCGGACTAGCGGATACGAGCAGTACTTC,CASSVGRTSGYEQYF
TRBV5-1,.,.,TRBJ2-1,TGCGCCAGCAGCTTGGCAGTTATCCTTTTGGGGAATGAGCAGTTCTTC,CASSLAVILLGNEQFF
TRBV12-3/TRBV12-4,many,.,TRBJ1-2,TGTGCCAGCAGTCTCCAGAGTGCGGCTAACTATGGCTACACCTTC,CASSLQSAANYGYTF
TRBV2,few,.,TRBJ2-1,TGTGCCAGCAGTGAAGGACGCGGGGCGGGTGAGCAGTTCTTC,CASSEGRGAGEQFF
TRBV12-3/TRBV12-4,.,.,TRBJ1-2,TGTGCCAGCAGCTCTGACAGGATCGGAGGCTACACCTTC,CASSSDRIGGYTF
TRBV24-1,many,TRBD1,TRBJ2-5,TGTGCCACCACCAACCGGGACAGGGCTAAAAAGACCCAGTACTTC,CATTNRDRAKKTQYF
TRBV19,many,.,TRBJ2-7,TGTGCCAGTAGCATGACGCTGTACTACGAGCAGTACTTC,CASSMTLYYEQYF
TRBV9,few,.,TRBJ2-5,TGTGCCAGCAGCCGTAAAGGGGACGGGACCCAGTACTTC,CASSRKGDGTQYF
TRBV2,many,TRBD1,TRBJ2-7,TGTGCCAGCAGTTTGTCTGGCAGGGGGAACGAGCAGTACTTC,CASSLSGRGNEQYF
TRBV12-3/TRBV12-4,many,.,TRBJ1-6,TGTGCCAGCAGTAGGGTTAATTCACCCCTCCACTTT,CASSRVNSPLHF
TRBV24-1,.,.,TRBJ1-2,TGTGCCAGCAGTTTGGCGGGTGGTGGCTACACCTTC,CASSLAGGGYTF
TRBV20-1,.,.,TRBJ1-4,TGCAGTGCTAGAGATATGGGCCAGGGTGTGTATGAAAAACTGTTTTTT,CSARDMGQGVYEKLFF
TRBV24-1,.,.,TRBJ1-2,TGTGCCTCATTGACTGCTAACTATGGCTACACCTTC,CASLTANYGYTF
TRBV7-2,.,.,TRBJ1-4,TGTGCCAGCGGCTTATCCACTGTTGAAAAACTGTTTTTT,CASGLSTVEKLFF
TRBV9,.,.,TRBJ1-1,TGTCCCAGCAGCGACCATCCCCGGGACACTGAAGCTTTTTTT,CPSSDHPRDTEAFF
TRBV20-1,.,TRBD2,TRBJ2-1,TGCAGTGCTAGGCCGTTAGCGGGGGTATACAATGAGCAGTTCTTC,CSARPLAGVYNEQFF
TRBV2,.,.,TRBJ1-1,TGTGCCAGCCGTGAACGGGCAGCAAACATGAACACTGAAGCTTTCTTT,CASRERAANMNTEAFF
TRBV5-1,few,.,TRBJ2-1,TGCGCCAGCAGCTTTGGGGCTGGGGGTCAGGGGGAGCAGTTCTTC,CASSFGAGGQGEQFF
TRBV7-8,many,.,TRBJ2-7,TGTGCCAGCACCTCTGGCCACGAGCAGTACTTC,CASTSGHEQYF
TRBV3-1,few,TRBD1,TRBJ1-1,TGTGCCAGCAGCCAAGATGCGACAGGGGGAGCTGAAGCTTTCTTT,CASSQDATGGAEAFF
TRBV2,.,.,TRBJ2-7,TGTGCCAGCAGTGAAGTTTGGGGGTTACAATCCGAGCAGTACTTC,CASSEVWGLQSEQYF
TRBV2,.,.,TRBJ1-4,TGTGCCAGCAGTGGAGAAAATGAAAAACTGTTTTTT,CASSGENEKLFF
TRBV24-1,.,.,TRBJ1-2,TGTGCCAGCATCTTAAACCGGTCGGATGGCTACACCTTC,CASILNRSDGYTF
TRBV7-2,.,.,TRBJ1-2,TGTGCCAGCAGTGAGACGGGACAAAACTATGGCTACACCTTC,CASSETGQNYGYTF
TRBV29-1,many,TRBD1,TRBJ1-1,TGCAGCGTTGGAGGGGGCGGCGGTGTCACTGAAGCTTTCTTT,CSVGGGGGVTEAFF
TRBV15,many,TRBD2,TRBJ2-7,TGTGCCACCAGCAGAGATAGGCGGGAGGGCCTCTACGAGCAGTACTTC,CATSRDRREGLYEQYF
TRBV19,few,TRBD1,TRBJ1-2,TGTGCCAGTAGTATTCGTCCGGGACAGGGTATAGACTACACCTTC,CASSIRPGQGIDYTF
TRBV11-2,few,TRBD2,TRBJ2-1,TGTGCCAGCAGCTTAGGCGGACTAGCAGGTTCCTACAATGAGCAGTTCTTC,CASSLGGLAGSYNEQFF
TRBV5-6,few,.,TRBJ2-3,TGTGCCAGCAGCAGAGCGGTAGATACGCAGTATTTT,CASSRAVDTQYF
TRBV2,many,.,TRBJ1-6,TGTGCCAGCAGGGACTGGGGGGAAGGCTATAATTCACCCCTCCACTTT,CASRDWGEGYNSPLHF
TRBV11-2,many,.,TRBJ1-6,TGTGCCAGCAGCTTACTTAGGCGGCAGGGGCATTCACCCCTCCACTTT,CASSLLRRQGHSPLHF
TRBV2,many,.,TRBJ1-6,TGTGCCAGCAGTGAGGGCAGGGGAGGTTCACCCCTCCACTTT,CASSEGRGGSPLHF
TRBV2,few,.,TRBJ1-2,TGTGCCAGCAGTGAGAGTTTGGGGGAGGACTATGGCTACACCTTC,CASSESLGEDYGYTF
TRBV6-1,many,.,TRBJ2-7,TGTGCCAGCAGCGAACTTAGCGGAGGGACCTCCTACGAGCAGTACTTC,CASSELSGGTSYEQYF
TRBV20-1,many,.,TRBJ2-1,TGCAGTGCTAGAGATCGGAGCGGCAACTACAATGAGCAGTTCTTC,CSARDRSGNYNEQFF
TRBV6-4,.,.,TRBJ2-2,TGTGCCAGCAGTGACGGGCAGGACACCGGGGAGCTGTTTTTT,CASSDGQDTGELFF
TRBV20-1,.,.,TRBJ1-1,TGCAGTGCTGCTAGCAGGGGTGAAGCTTTCTTT,CSAASRGEAFF
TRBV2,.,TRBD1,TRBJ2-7,TGTGCCAGCAGTGTTGATCGGACAGGGACGGACGAGCAGTACTTC,CASSVDRTGTDEQYF
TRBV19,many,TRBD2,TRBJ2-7,TGTGCCAGAGGACTAGCGGGAGGTTCCTACGAGCAGTACTTC,CARGLAGGSYEQYF
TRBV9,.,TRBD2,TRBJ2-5,TGTGCCAGCAGCGGGACTAGCGGAGTGCAAGAGACCCAGTACTTC,CASSGTSGVQETQYF
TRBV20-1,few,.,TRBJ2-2,TGCAGTGCCGACCTGAACACCGGGGAGCTGTTTTTT,CSADLNTGELFF